One and the same sample provided the 15 T cell receptor beta chains below, sequenced in a study of T cells expressing NK-cell markers. TCRdb reprocessed the 5' RACE reads, with one entry per CDR3 protein and no DNA. The data include about 460,000 distinct CDR3 sequences; the top ten clones carry approximately 1.5%. Material: blood T cells: a sorted CD56 or NKG2C T cell subset, CD4+ or CD8+ T cells, or bulk PBMC T cells (not recorded which). These receptor sequences come from a woman aged 45-59 years in good health.

The chain recombines TRBV28 with TRBJ2-5; TCRdb's D call of TRBD2 is untestable without DNA. The germline V gene encodes CDR1 MDHEN and CDR2 SYDVKM. The CDR3 is 15 amino acids. CDR3 sequence: CASRLAGSGKETQYF. The entire variable domain, with the rest obtained from reference TRBV28 and TRBJ2-5, is as follows: DVKVTQSSRYLVKRTGEKVFLECVQDMDHENMFWYRQDPGLGLRLIYFSYDVKMKEKGDIPEGYSVSREKKERFSLILESASTNQTSMYLCASRLAGSGKETQYFGPGTRLLVL.

The chain couples TRBV7-8 to TRBJ2-1; the TRBD2 assignment by TCRdb is unverifiable without DNA. Per the germline V gene, CDR1 is SGHVS and CDR2 is FQNEAQ. The CDR3 totals 18 residues. The CDR3 loop reads CASSPGLAGGLPYNEQFF.

V gene TRBV5-1 combines with J gene TRBJ2-5. This CDR3 has 15 residues. Germline lookup yields CDR1 SGHRS and CDR2 YFSETQ. The CDR3 reads CASSLYSGGQETQYF.

The CDR3 protein is CASSLGAVTYNEQFF. The chain couples TRBV5-1 to TRBJ2-1; TCRdb's D gene call, TRBD2, goes unchecked for lack of DNA. Germline CDR1 SGHRS, CDR2 YFSETQ. The CDR3 extends over 15 amino acids.

The CDR3 sequence: CASSHYGTSGRNTGELFF. V is TRBV3-1 and J is TRBJ2-2; TCRdb's D call of TRBD2 is untestable without DNA. Germline lookup yields CDR1 LGHDT and CDR2 YNNKEL (reference sequence). The CDR3 has 18 residues.

The chain is built from TRBV2 and TRBJ2-5; as DNA is missing, the TRBD2 call by TCRdb cannot be tested. The CDR3 consists of 14 residues. CDR1 is SNHLY and CDR2 is FYNNEI in the germline V gene. CDR3 in amino acids: CASSLRGFQETQYF.

The chain employs TRBV10-3 and TRBJ2-2; TCRdb designates TRBD1, a call that cannot be tested without DNA. The germline CDR1 and CDR2 sequences are ENHRY and SYGVKD. The CDR3 contains 15 residues. The CDR3 loop is CAISEGQRNTGELFF.

The chain recombines TRBV10-3 with TRBJ1-4. Germline CDR1 reads ENHRY; CDR2 reads SYGVKD. The CDR3 covers 15 residues. Here the CDR3 reads CAISERGDSNEKLFF.

The V call is TRBV18, the J call TRBJ2-2; as DNA is missing, the TRBD1 call by TCRdb cannot be tested. The CDR3 is 15 residues long. From germline, CDR1 is KGHSH and CDR2 LQKENI. CDR3: CATRRGQENTGELFF.

The gene calls are TRBV5-1 and TRBJ1-1. The germline gives CDR1 SGHRS, CDR2 YFSETQ. CDR3 length: 15 residues. CDR3 residues: CASSSLRRSDTEAFF.

The rearrangement links TRBV6-5 to TRBJ1-1; TCRdb designates TRBD1, a call that cannot be tested without DNA. Germline values: CDR1 MNHEY, CDR2 SVGAGI. There are 15 residues in the CDR3. The CDR3 sequence: CASSSDSLRGDGAFF.

The rearrangement joins TRBV29-1 to TRBJ1-2. There are 15 residues in the CDR3. Germline V CDR1 and CDR2: SQVTM, ANQGSEA. CDR3 protein: CSVEEQAVRVGGYTF.

V and J are TRBV21-1 and TRBJ2-1; TCRdb returns TRBD2, unconfirmable since there is no DNA. TRBV21-1 is a known pseudogene. This CDR3 region has 18 residues. This CDR3 is CASSPPPLAGGLHNEQFF.

This chain connects TRBV5-1 to TRBJ2-3; TCRdb gives TRBD2 as the D gene, but with no DNA this cannot be confirmed. The CDR3 consists of 18 residues. Germline assignment: CDR1 SGHRS and CDR2 YFSETQ. The CDR3 region is CASSPGLAGITSTDTQYF.

This chain links TRBV7-9 with TRBJ2-1; without DNA, the TCRdb call of TRBD1 cannot be checked. This CDR3 spans 15 amino acids. Germline lookup yields CDR1 SEHNR and CDR2 FQNEAQ (reference sequence). This CDR3 is CASSLGGPGYNEQFF.